This TCR beta chain appears in the sequencing data of a study of cytomegalovirus exposure and HLA in healthy donors. Trimming took 2 bases from V and 4 from J, leaving 22 bases between them. Looked up from germline, CDR1 is SQVTM and CDR2 is ANQGSEA. This CDR3 region has 17 residues. 60 Vbeta and 13 Jbeta primers were used in PCR. The table came from immunoSEQ multiplex PCR; TCRdb's copy has only in-frame clones and leaves some out. The sample has approximately 150,000 clones, roughly four fifths seen once. This chain joins TRBV29-1 and TRBJ2-3; possible D gene TRBD2, 6 bases. Sequenced sample: PBMCs. The clonotype originates from a man aged 45-60 years in good health and CMV-seropositive. The CDR3 loop is CSVEILGLARRADTQYF. Here the CDR3 DNA reads TGCAGCGTTGAAATTTTGGGACTCGCTCGTCGGGCAGATACGCAGTATTTT.